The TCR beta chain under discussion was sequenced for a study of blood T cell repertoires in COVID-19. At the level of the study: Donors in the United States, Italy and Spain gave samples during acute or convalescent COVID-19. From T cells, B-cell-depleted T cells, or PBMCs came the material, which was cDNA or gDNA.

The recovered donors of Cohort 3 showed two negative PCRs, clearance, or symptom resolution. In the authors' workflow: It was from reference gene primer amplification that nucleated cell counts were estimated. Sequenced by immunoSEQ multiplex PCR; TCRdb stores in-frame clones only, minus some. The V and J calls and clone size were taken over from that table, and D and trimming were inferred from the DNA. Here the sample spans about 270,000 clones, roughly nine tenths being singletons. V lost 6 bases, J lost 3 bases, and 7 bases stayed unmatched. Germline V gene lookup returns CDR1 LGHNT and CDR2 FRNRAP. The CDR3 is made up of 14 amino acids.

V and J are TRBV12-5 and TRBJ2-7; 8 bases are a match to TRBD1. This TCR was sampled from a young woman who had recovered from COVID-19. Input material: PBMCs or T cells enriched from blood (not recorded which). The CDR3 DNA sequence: TGTGCTAGTGGACTCCTTGGACAGGGCTACGAGCAGTACTTC. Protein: CASGLLGQGYEQYF. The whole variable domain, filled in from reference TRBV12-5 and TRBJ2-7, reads DARVTQTPRHKVTEMGQEVTMRCQPILGHNTVFWYRQTMMQGLELLAYFRNRAPLDDSGMPKDRFSAEMPDATLATLKIQPSEPRDSAVYFCASGLLGQGYEQYFGPGTRLTVT.